What follows are 26 T cell receptor beta chains derived from one specimen sequenced in a study of blood T cell repertoires in COVID-19. This table comes from immunoSEQ multiplex PCR, and its TCRdb copy is limited to in-frame clones, with some not included. The sample records more than 200,000 clones, approximately 83% being singletons. What was sequenced was peripheral blood. These receptors all come from a woman aged 40 to 50 with active or convalescent COVID-19.

There are a few counts of this clone. This rearrangement joins TRBV2 to TRBJ2-5; D is unresolved. Per the germline V gene, CDR1 is SNHLY and CDR2 is FYNNEI. Trimming took off 7 bases at V and 4 bases at J, with 7 bases between the two ends. The CDR3 runs 11 residues. The CDR3 DNA sequence: TGTGCCAGCAAATACGGAGAGACCCAGTACTTC. Protein sequence: CASKYGETQYF. The full variable domain, completed using reference TRBV2 and TRBJ2-5, is EPEVTQTPSHQVTQMGQEVILRCVPISNHLYFYWYRQILGQKVEFLVSFYNNEISEKSEIFDDQFSVERPDGSNFTLKIRSTKLEDSAMYFCASKYGETQYFGPGTRLLVL.

This clone was seen only a few times. The CDR3 here is CASKSGQSNTEAFF. The DNA for the CDR3 is TGTGCCAGCAAAAGCGGACAGTCAAACACTGAAGCTTTCTTT. V gene TRBV3-1 (or the pseudogene TRBV3-2) combines with J gene TRBJ1-1; D possibly corresponds to TRBD1 (6 bases). Germline lookup yields CDR1 LGHDT and CDR2 YNNKEL (reference sequence). Between the trimmed V and J ends, which lost 7 bases and 2 bases, there was a span of 14 bases. This CDR3 spans 14 amino acids.

This chain joins TRBV5-4 and TRBJ1-2; no definite D call. The CDR3 is 15 residues long. In germline, CDR1 is SGHNT, CDR2 YYREEE (reference sequence). The V and J ends lost 5 bases and 3 bases respectively, with 17 bases between them. The CDR3 loop reads CASRGGISWDYGYTF. The CDR3 DNA follows: TGTGCCAGCAGGGGAGGGATTTCCTGGGACTATGGCTACACCTTC. Combining the CDR3 with reference TRBV5-4 and TRBJ1-2 gives the whole variable domain ETGVTQSPTHLIKTRGQQVTLRCSSQSGHNTVSWYQQALGQGPQFIFQYYREEENGRGNFPPRFSGLQFPNYSSELNVNALELDDSALYLCASRGGISWDYGYTFGSGTRLTVV.

This rearrangement joins TRBV7-9 to TRBJ2-7; D not resolved. V dropped 1 base and J dropped 5 bases, with 6 bases sitting between them. CDR1 is SEHNR and CDR2 is FQNEAQ in the germline V gene (reference sequence). This CDR3 region has 12 residues. The CDR3 loop reads CASSLVRNEQYF. The CDR3 DNA follows: TGTGCCAGCAGCTTAGTCAGAAACGAGCAGTACTTC.

Notes on this clone: The junction shows a germline mismatch at one end, possibly a read error. This chain connects TRBV12-3 or TRBV12-4 to TRBJ1-3; 7 bases line up with TRBD1. The CDR3 has 12 amino acids. Written as DNA, the CDR3 is TGTGCCAGCAGTTTCCGGGACAGTCGTAACGTGTTT. Its translation: CASSFRDSRNVF.

The chain is built from TRBV27 and TRBJ2-1; possible D gene TRBD1, 5 bases. CDR3 length equals 19 residues. Trimming cost V 2 bases and J 5 bases, with 25 bases left between them. Germline lookup yields CDR1 MNHEY and CDR2 SMNVEV (reference sequence). The CDR3 nucleotides are TGTGCCAGCAGTTTACGCCCTCTAAAGACAGTCCGCACAAACAATGAGCAGTTCTTC. Protein: CASSLRPLKTVRTNNEQFF.

The J gene is TRBJ1-4, the V gene TRBV30, with 8 bases that match TRBD1. V lost 3 bases, J lost 8 bases, and 8 bases stayed unmatched. Germline values: CDR1 GTSNPN, CDR2 SVGIG (reference sequence). There are 14 residues in the CDR3. The CDR3 coding sequence is TGTGCCTGGAGCGAAACAGGGGGGAGAGAAAAACTGTTTTTT. Translation: CAWSETGGREKLFF. Using reference TRBV30 and TRBJ1-4 for the parts outside the CDR3, the full variable domain is SQTIHQWPATLVQPVGSPLSLECTVEGTSNPNLYWYRQAAGRGLQLLFYSVGIGQISSEVPQNLSASRPQDRQFILSSKKLLLSDSGFYLCAWSETGGREKLFFGSGTQLSVL.

The chain combines TRBV7-9 with TRBJ1-6; the match to TRBD1 covers 8 bases. With 5 bases clipped from V and 6 bases from J, the junction kept 9 bases outside the gene matches. From germline, CDR1 is SEHNR and CDR2 FQNEAQ (reference sequence). The CDR3 sequence is 16 residues long. The CDR3 reads CASSRYLTGGNSPLHF. The DNA for the CDR3 is TGTGCCAGCAGCCGATATCTAACAGGGGGTAATTCACCCCTCCACTTT.

The chain employs TRBV19 and TRBJ1-2; D may be TRBD1 (5 bases). The CDR3 spans 13 residues. V was clipped by 7 bases and J by 3 bases, with 12 bases between them. Germline V gives CDR1 LNHDA, CDR2 SQIVND (reference sequence). CDR3 in DNA: TGTGCCAGTACCAGGGAAACGGACTATGGCTACACCTTC. Protein sequence: CASTRETDYGYTF.

The rearrangement joins TRBV11-2 to TRBJ2-3; 10 nucleotides line up with TRBD2. The ends lost 8 bases at V and 2 bases at J; junction bases unmatched: 10. The CDR3 covers 16 residues. Germline loops: CDR1 SGHAT, CDR2 FQNNGV. The CDR3 nucleotides are TGTGCCAGCGGCCGGGGCAGCGGGGGGGACACAGATACGCAGTATTTT. Encoded protein: CASGRGSGGDTDTQYF.

This clone appeared a few times. CDR3 sequence (DNA): TGCGCCAGCAGCCAAGGACCTACAGGGTCGGGTCAGCCCCAGCATTTT. Translated, it gives CASSQGPTGSGQPQHF. The rearrangement links TRBV4-1 to TRBJ1-5; weak D call: TRBD1 (6 bases). Deletions cut 1 base from V and 6 bases from J, with 16 bases between. The V gene's germline CDR1 is MGHRA and CDR2 YSYEKL. This CDR3 has 16 amino acids.

The chain joins TRBV24-1 to TRBJ1-2; 9 bases map to TRBD1. Germline assignment: CDR1 KGHDR and CDR2 SFDVKD. The V and J ends lost 3 bases and 5 bases, in that order; junction bases with no gene match: 6. The CDR3 consists of 15 residues. The CDR3 is CATSDPRGTGYGYTF. The CDR3 region has the DNA TGTGCCACCAGTGATCCCAGGGGGACAGGGTATGGCTACACCTTC.

This chain connects TRBV4-2 to TRBJ1-6; no definite D call. V lost 2 bases to trimming and J lost 7 bases, with 12 bases between them. The CDR3 runs to 15 residues. CDR1 LGHNA and CDR2 YNFKEQ come from the germline V gene. DNA of the CDR3: TGTGCCAGCAGCCAATCAAGGGAGTTCAATTCACCCCTCCACTTT. It translates to CASSQSREFNSPLHF.

The J gene is TRBJ2-5, the V gene TRBV21-1; the DNA was not compared with TRBD2, the D call given in the table. TRBV21-1 is a pseudogene locus. The CDR3 is made up of 15 amino acids. For the CDR3, the DNA is TGTGCCAGCACAAACCCCCCCGGGAGCCAAGAGACCCAGTACTTC. This encodes CASTNPPGSQETQYF.

The chain couples TRBV3-1 (or the pseudogene TRBV3-2) to TRBJ1-6; D is unresolved. From germline, CDR1 is LGHDT and CDR2 YNNKEL (reference sequence). The CDR3 totals 12 residues. Trimming pared 0 bases from V and 10 bases from J, leaving 4 bases between. The CDR3 bases are TGTGCCAGCAGCCAAGATAGATCACCCCTCCACTTT. This gives the protein CASSQDRSPLHF.

The chain recombines TRBV5-1 with TRBJ2-7; 7 bases match TRBD1. The CDR3 contains 15 residues. Germline assignment: CDR1 SGHRS and CDR2 YFSETQ. Trimming took 0 bases from V and 3 from J; bases not matched to a gene: 6. The CDR3 coding sequence is TGCGCCAGCAGCTTGGACACAGGGGTAAGCTACGAGCAGTACTTC. Amino acids: CASSLDTGVSYEQYF.

This rearrangement joins TRBV4-1 to TRBJ2-1; TRBD2 matches 11 bases. V dropped 0 bases and J dropped 5; count of bases not matched to a gene: 3. Germline lookup yields CDR1 MGHRA and CDR2 YSYEKL. The CDR3 is 16 amino acids. The CDR3 spells CASSQELAGGNNEQFF. The CDR3 DNA reads as TGCGCCAGCAGCCAAGAGCTAGCGGGGGGAAACAATGAGCAGTTCTTC.

V gene TRBV7-9 combines with J gene TRBJ2-3, with TRBD2 matching over 8 bases. V shed 3 bases, J shed 3 bases, and the junction held 11 bases outside the gene matches. Per germline, CDR1 SEHNR and CDR2 FQNEAQ (reference sequence). The length of the CDR3 is 17 residues. The chain's CDR3 is CASSLYGGGPATDTQYF. CDR3 sequence (DNA): TGTGCCAGCAGCTTGTACGGCGGGGGGCCCGCAACAGATACGCAGTATTTT.

The chain combines TRBV7-9 with TRBJ1-2; TRBD1 agrees at 7 bases. After removal of 3 bases from V and 8 bases from J, the junction contained 12 bases not matched to a gene. The CDR3 runs 15 residues. Germline V gene data show CDR1 as SEHNR and CDR2 as FQNEAQ (reference sequence). DNA for the CDR3: TGTGCCAGCAGCTTCCTTGACAGGGCGAGCGGAGGCTACACCTTC. Translated, it gives CASSFLDRASGGYTF.

This clone appeared a single time. This sequence joins TRBV2 and TRBJ2-5, with D possibly TRBD2 on 5 matching bases. This CDR3 is 11 amino acids long. Germline V lookup: CDR1 SNHLY, CDR2 FYNNEI. V was pared by 8 bases and J by 9 bases, with 13 bases between. The CDR3 sequence is CASGEGRAQYF. The CDR3 nucleotides are TGTGCCAGCGGGGAAGGGCGGGCCCAGTACTTC.

V usage is TRBV6-5 and J usage is TRBJ1-1, with D unclear. CDR3 size: 14 residues. V was cut by 2 bases and J by 4 bases, with 11 bases left in between. Looked up from germline, CDR1 is MNHEY and CDR2 is SVGAGI. The CDR3, as DNA: TGTGCCAGCAGTTACCCCGGACTTTCCACTGAAGCTTTCTTT. It specifies CASSYPGLSTEAFF.

This clone was detected only once. The chain recombines TRBV29-1 with TRBJ1-1; D is unresolved. The length of the CDR3 is 15 residues. Trimming removed 0 bases at V and 1 base at J, with 12 bases between. Germline CDR1 is SQVTM and CDR2 is ANQGSEA. The CDR3 region has the DNA TGCAGCGTTGAAGATCTCCGCGGGTCGAACACTGAAGCTTTCTTT. Translated, it gives CSVEDLRGSNTEAFF.

This clone has only one observation. The chain is built from TRBV19 and TRBJ2-6; unclear D gene. Looked up from germline, CDR1 is LNHDA and CDR2 is SQIVND (reference sequence). The length of the CDR3 is 15 residues. Trimming shortened V by 3 bases and J by 4 bases, and 10 bases separated the two germline ends. CDR3 sequence: CASSIPRGGANVLTF. The CDR3 DNA follows: TGTGCCAGTAGTATTCCCCGAGGCGGGGCCAACGTCCTGACTTTC.

The genes are TRBV18 and TRBJ1-1; no reliable D call. The germline CDR1 and CDR2 sequences are KGHSH and LQKENI. This CDR3 is built from 15 residues. V gave up 2 bases and J gave up 5 bases, with 15 bases separating them. The CDR3, as DNA: TGTGCCAGCTCACCATTTTCCGGGAGGAGTACTGAAGCTTTCTTT. Amino acid sequence: CASSPFSGRSTEAFF.

The chain uses TRBV12-3 or TRBV12-4 and TRBJ1-2; possible D gene TRBD1, 6 bases. The length of the CDR3 is 13 residues. The germline V and J ends were trimmed by 4 bases and 4 bases, with 10 bases remaining between them. CDR3 sequence reads: CASSSRDTYGYTF. The CDR3 bases are TGTGCCAGCAGTTCCCGGGACACCTATGGCTACACCTTC.

This clone was recorded a few times. This chain joins TRBV7-6 and TRBJ2-7; D not resolved. Germline V lookup: CDR1 SGHVS, CDR2 FNYEAQ. V was trimmed by 1 base and J by 1 base, leaving 11 bases between them. This CDR3 spans 15 amino acids. The CDR3 sequence: CASSLGALASYEQYF. CDR3 bases: TGTGCCAGCAGCTTAGGGGCCCTTGCTTCCTACGAGCAGTACTTC.